This entry lists 8 T cell receptor beta chains sequenced from one sample in a study of cytomegalovirus exposure and HLA in healthy donors. PCR involved 60 Vbeta and 13 Jbeta primers. The method was immunoSEQ multiplex PCR; TCRdb's version includes in-frame clones alone and lacks a portion of them. Found here are 80,000 to 90,000 clones, approximately 80% of them singletons; the top ten hold around 3%. The specimen sequenced was PBMCs. The receptors here all came from a man aged 25 to 40 in good health and CMV-seronegative.

In this sample, this clone turned up a few times. V usage is TRBV6-1 and J usage is TRBJ1-1, with D possibly matching TRBD1 (6 bases). This CDR3 spans 13 amino acids. V lost 5 bases and J 2 bases, leaving 9 bases between the germline ends. Germline assignment: CDR1 MNHNS and CDR2 SASEGT. CDR3 sequence reads: CASSRTANTEAFF. The CDR3 DNA follows: TGTGCCAGCAGTAGGACAGCTAACACTGAAGCTTTCTTT.

This clone was found a few times. The chain has TRBV5-6 and TRBJ2-6; D gene unclear. V lost 4 bases and J 0 bases, leaving 8 bases between the germline ends. The CDR3 has 15 amino acids. The V gene's germline CDR1 is SGHDT and CDR2 YYEEEE. The CDR3 DNA follows: TGTGCCAGCAGCCCCGGTTTCTCTGGGGCCAACGTCCTGACTTTC. It encodes CASSPGFSGANVLTF.

This clone was found a few times. V and J are TRBV18 and TRBJ2-5; D possibly corresponds to TRBD2 (6 bases). Germline CDR1 and CDR2: KGHSH and LQKENI. The CDR3 is 16 amino acids. Between the trimmed V and J ends, which lost 0 bases and 6 bases, there was a span of 17 bases. DNA for the CDR3: TGTGCCAGCTCACCACCGCAGGGACTGGGGGTTAAGACCCAGTACTTC. Translation: CASSPPQGLGVKTQYF.

The chain recombines TRBV2 with TRBJ2-2, with TRBD1 matching 8 bases. The CDR3 runs to 19 residues. In germline, CDR1 is SNHLY, CDR2 FYNNEI. V dropped 1 base and J dropped 3; count of bases not matched to a gene: 13. CDR3 sequence: CASSEGGWGTGVHTGELFF. CDR3 in DNA: TGTGCCAGCAGTGAAGGCGGGTGGGGGACAGGCGTGCACACCGGGGAGCTGTTTTTT.

This rearrangement joins TRBV15 to TRBJ1-6; D call uncertain. The CDR3 contains 15 residues. From germline, CDR1 is LNHNV and CDR2 YYDKDF (reference sequence). Trimming removed 2 bases from V and 10 bases from J, with 15 bases in between. The CDR3 protein is CATSRSGPDESPLHF. DNA for the CDR3: TGTGCCACCAGCAGAAGCGGTCCCGACGAATCACCCCTCCACTTT.

This clone was seen only a few times. This chain uses TRBV19 with TRBJ2-6; 9 bases are shared with TRBD1. The CDR3 is 18 residues long. V shed 1 base and J 0 bases; nucleotides not matched to a gene: 4. Germline CDR1 is LNHDA and CDR2 is SQIVND (reference sequence). In nucleotides, the CDR3 is TGTGCCAGTAGTATAGCCGGGACAGGGTCCTCTGGGGCCAACGTCCTGACTTTC. This codes for CASSIAGTGSSGANVLTF. The full variable domain, its missing parts supplied by reference TRBV19 and TRBJ2-6, is DGGITQSPKYLFRKEGQNVTLSCEQNLNHDAMYWYRQDPGQGLRLIYYSQIVNDFQKGDIAEGYSVSREKKESFPLTVTSAQKNPTAFYLCASSIAGTGSSGANVLTFGAGSRLTVL.

The rearrangement uses TRBV28 and TRBJ1-5; possible D gene TRBD1, 5 bases. Per germline, CDR1 MDHEN and CDR2 SYDVKM. This CDR3 comprises 18 residues. Trimming took 3 bases from V and 1 from J, leaving 19 bases between them. CDR3: CASSFYVGDSASNQPQHF. The CDR3 DNA is TGTGCCAGCAGTTTTTATGTCGGAGACAGTGCGAGCAATCAGCCCCAGCATTTT.

The gene calls are TRBV5-6 and TRBJ2-4, with TRBD1 identical over 7 bases. J lost 2 bases, V lost 4 bases, and 3 bases had no gene match. The CDR3 consists of 14 residues. Germline CDR1 SGHDT, CDR2 YYEEEE. The DNA of the CDR3 is TGTGCCAGCAGCATACAGGGGACCAAAAACATTCAGTACTTC. As protein: CASSIQGTKNIQYF.